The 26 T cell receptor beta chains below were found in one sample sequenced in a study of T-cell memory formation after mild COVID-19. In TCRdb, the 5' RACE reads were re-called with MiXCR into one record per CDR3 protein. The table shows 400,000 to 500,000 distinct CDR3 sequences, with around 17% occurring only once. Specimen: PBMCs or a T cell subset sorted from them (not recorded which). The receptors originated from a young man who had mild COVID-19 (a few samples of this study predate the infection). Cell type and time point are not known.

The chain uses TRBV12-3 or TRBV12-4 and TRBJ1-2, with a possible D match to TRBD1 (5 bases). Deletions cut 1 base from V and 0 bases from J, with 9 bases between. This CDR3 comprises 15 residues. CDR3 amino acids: CASSLGAGPNYGYTF. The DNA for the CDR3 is TGTGCCAGCAGTTTAGGGGCAGGGCCTAACTATGGCTACACCTTC.

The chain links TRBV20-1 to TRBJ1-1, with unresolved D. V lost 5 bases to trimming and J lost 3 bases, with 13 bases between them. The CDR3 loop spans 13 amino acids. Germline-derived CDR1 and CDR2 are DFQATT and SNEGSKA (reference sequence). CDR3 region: CSAPRRRDTEAFF. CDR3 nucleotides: TGCAGTGCTCCCCGCAGGAGAGACACTGAAGCTTTCTTT.

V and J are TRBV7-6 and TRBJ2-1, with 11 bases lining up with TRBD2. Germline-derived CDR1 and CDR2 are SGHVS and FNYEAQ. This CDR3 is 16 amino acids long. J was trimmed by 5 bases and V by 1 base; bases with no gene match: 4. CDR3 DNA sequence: TGTGCCAGCAGCTTAGGCCTAGCGGGGGGTAACAATGAGCAGTTCTTC. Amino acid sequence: CASSLGLAGGNNEQFF.

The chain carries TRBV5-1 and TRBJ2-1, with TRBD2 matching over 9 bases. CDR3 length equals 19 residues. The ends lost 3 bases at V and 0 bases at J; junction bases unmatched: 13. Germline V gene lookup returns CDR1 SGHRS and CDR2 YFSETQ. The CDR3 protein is CASSSSGGPPSSSYNEQFF. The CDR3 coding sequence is TGCGCCAGCAGCTCCAGCGGGGGGCCGCCTTCGAGCTCCTACAATGAGCAGTTCTTC. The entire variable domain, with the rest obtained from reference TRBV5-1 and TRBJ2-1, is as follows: KAGVTQTPRYLIKTRGQQVTLSCSPISGHRSVSWYQQTPGQGLQFLFEYFSETQRNKGNFPGRFSGRQFSNSRSEMNVSTLELGDSALYLCASSSSGGPPSSSYNEQFFGPGTRLTVL.

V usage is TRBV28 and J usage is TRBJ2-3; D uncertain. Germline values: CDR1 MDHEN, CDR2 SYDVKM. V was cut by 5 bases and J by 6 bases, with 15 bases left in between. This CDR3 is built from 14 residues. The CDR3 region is CASSLPLPGDTQYF. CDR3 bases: TGTGCCAGCAGTCTGCCCCTTCCGGGCGATACGCAGTATTTT.

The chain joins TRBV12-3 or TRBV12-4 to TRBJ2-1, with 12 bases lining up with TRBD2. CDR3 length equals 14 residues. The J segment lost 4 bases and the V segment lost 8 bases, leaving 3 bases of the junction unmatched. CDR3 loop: CASVTSGGYNEQFF. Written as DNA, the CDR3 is TGTGCCAGCGTGACTAGCGGGGGATACAATGAGCAGTTCTTC.

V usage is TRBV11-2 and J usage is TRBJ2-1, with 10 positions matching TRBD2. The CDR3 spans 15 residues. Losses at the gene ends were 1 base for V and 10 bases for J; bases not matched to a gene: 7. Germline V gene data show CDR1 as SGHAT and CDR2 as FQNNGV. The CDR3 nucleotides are TGTGCCAGCAGCTTAGCTAGCGGGGGATCTAAGGAGCAGTTCTTC. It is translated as CASSLASGGSKEQFF. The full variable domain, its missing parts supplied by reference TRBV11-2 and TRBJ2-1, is EAGVAQSPRYKIIEKRQSVAFWCNPISGHATLYWYQQILGQGPKLLIQFQNNGVVDDSQLPKDRFSAERLKGVDSTLKIQPAKLEDSAVYLCASSLASGGSKEQFFGPGTRLTVL.

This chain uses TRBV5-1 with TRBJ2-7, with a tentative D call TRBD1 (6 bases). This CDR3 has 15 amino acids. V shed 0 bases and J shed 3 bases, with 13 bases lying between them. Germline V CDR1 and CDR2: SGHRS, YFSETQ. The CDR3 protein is CASSLAAGVDYEQYF. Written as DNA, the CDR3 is TGCGCCAGCAGCTTGGCCGCAGGGGTGGACTACGAGCAGTACTTC. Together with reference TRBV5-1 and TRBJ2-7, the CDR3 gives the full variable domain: KAGVTQTPRYLIKTRGQQVTLSCSPISGHRSVSWYQQTPGQGLQFLFEYFSETQRNKGNFPGRFSGRQFSNSRSEMNVSTLELGDSALYLCASSLAAGVDYEQYFGPGTRLTVT.

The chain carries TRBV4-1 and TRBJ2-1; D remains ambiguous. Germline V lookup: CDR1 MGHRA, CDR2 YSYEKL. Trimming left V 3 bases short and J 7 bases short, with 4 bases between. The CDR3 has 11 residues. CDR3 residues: CASSHANEQFF. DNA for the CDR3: TGCGCCAGCAGCCATGCTAATGAGCAGTTCTTC.

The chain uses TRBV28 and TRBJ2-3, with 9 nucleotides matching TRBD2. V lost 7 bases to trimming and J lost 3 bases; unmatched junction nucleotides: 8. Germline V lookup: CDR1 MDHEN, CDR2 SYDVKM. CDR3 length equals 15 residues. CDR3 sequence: CASTGTSYLTDTQYF. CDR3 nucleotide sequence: TGTGCCAGCACCGGGACTAGCTATCTAACAGATACGCAGTATTTT.

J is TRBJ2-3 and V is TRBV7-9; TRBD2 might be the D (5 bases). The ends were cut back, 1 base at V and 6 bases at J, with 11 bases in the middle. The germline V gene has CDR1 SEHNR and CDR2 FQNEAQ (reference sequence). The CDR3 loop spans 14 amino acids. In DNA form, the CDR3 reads TGTGCCAGCAGCTTAGGGGTAGCGTGGGATACGCAGTATTTT. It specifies CASSLGVAWDTQYF.

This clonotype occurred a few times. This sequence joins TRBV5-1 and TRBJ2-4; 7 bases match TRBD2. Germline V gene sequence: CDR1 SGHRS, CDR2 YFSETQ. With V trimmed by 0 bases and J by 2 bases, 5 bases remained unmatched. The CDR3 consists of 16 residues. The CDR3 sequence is CASSLVGRTSKNIQYF. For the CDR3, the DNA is TGCGCCAGCAGCTTGGTCGGGAGGACGTCCAAAAACATTCAGTACTTC.

The CDR3 region is CASRAGLAGEQYF. The CDR3 DNA reads TGCGCCAGCAGAGCGGGACTAGCGGGCGAGCAGTACTTC. The J gene is TRBJ2-7, the V gene TRBV4-3; 12 positions match TRBD2. The germline V gene encodes CDR1 LGHNA and CDR2 YSLEER. The CDR3 is 13 amino acids. The junction had 3 bases not matched to a gene; V was cut back by 6 bases and J by 6 bases.

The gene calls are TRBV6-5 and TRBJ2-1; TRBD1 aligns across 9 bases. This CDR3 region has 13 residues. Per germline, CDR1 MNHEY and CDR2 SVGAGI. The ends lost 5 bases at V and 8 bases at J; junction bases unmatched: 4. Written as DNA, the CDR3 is TGTGCCAGCAGTCCCAACAGGGGGCATGAGCAGTTCTTC. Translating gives CASSPNRGHEQFF.

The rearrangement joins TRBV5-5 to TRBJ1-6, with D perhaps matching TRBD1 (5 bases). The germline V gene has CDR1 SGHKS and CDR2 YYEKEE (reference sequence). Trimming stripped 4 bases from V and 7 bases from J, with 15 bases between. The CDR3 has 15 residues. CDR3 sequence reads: CASSKEGEGNSPLHF. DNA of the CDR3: TGTGCCAGCAGCAAGGAGGGAGAGGGGAATTCACCCCTCCACTTT.

The CDR3 nucleotides read TGCAGTGCTAGTTGGGCGCGGGAGACCCAGTACTTC. This sequence encodes CSASWARETQYF. This chain joins TRBV20-1 and TRBJ2-5; no reliable D call. V shed 3 bases and J shed 5 bases, with 10 bases lying between them. The germline V gene encodes CDR1 DFQATT and CDR2 SNEGSKA (reference sequence). CDR3 length: 12 residues.

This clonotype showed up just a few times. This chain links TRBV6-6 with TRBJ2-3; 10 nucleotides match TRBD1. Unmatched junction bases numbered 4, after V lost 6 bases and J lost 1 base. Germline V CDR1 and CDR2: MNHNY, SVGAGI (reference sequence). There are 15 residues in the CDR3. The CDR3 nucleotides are TGTGCCAGCAGATCCGGACAGGGGGGCACAGATACGCAGTATTTT. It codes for CASRSGQGGTDTQYF.

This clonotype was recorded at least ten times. The CDR3 loop is CASSPPGQGSYEQYF. The CDR3 DNA reads TGTGCCAGCAGTCCCCCGGGACAGGGGTCCTACGAGCAGTACTTC. This chain joins TRBV18 and TRBJ2-7, with 10 bases that match TRBD1. The V gene's germline CDR1 is KGHSH and CDR2 LQKENI. With 8 bases clipped from V and 1 base from J, the junction kept 8 bases outside the gene matches. CDR3 length: 15 amino acids.

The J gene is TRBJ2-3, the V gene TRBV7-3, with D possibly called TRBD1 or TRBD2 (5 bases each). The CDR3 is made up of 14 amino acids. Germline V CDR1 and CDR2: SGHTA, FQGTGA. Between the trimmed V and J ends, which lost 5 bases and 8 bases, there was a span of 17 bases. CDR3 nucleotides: TGTGCCAGCAGCCCTAGAGGGACCGCCGGTACGCAGTATTTT. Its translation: CASSPRGTAGTQYF.

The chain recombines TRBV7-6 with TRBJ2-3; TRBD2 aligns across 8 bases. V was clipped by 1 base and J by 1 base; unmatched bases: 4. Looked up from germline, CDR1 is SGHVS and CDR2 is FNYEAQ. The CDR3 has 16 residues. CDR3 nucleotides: TGTGCCAGCAGCTTAGGGCGGCGGGGGGGCACAGATACGCAGTATTTT. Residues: CASSLGRRGGTDTQYF.

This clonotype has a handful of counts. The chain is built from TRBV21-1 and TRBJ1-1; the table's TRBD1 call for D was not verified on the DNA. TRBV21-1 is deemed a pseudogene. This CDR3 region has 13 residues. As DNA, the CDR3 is TGTGCCGTCCGACAGGGTATGAACACTGAAGCTTTCTTT. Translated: CAVRQGMNTEAFF.

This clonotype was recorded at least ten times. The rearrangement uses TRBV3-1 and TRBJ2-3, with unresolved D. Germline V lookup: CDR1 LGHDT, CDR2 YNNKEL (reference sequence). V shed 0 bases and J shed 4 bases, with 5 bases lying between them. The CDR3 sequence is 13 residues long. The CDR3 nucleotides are TGTGCCAGCAGCCAAGATCTTTCAGATACGCAGTATTTT. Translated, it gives CASSQDLSDTQYF.

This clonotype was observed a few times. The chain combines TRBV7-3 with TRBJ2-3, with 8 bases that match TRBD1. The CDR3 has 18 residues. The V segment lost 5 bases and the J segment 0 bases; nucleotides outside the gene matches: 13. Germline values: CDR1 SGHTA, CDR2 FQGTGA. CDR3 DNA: TGTGCCAGCAGCGGGCAGGGGGCCGTCCCCTTTAGCACAGATACGCAGTATTTT. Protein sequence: CASSGQGAVPFSTDTQYF.

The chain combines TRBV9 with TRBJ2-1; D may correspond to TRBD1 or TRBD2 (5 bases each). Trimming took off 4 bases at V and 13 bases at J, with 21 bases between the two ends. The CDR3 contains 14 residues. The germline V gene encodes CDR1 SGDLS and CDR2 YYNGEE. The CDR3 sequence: CASSTGGRGRLQFF. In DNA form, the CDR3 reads TGTGCCAGCAGCACCGGAGGAAGGGGACGTCTTCAGTTCTTC.

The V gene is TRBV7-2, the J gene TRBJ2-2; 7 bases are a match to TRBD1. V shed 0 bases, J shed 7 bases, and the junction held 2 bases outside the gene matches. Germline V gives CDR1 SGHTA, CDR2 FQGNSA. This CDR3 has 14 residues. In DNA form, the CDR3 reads TGTGCCAGCAGCTTAGCCCAGGGGGACGGGGAGCTGTTTTTT. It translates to CASSLAQGDGELFF.

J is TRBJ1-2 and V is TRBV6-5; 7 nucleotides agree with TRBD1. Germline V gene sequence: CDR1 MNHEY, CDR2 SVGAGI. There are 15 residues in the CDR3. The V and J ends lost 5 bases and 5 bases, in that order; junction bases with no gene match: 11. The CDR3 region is CASSPTGASGYGYTF. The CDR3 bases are TGTGCCAGCAGTCCTACAGGGGCCTCTGGGTATGGCTACACCTTC.